This T cell receptor beta chain was found in a study of blood T cell repertoires in COVID-19. The wider study: Some COVID-19 samples were acute and others convalescent; all came from the United States, Italy and Spain. The analysed material was cDNA or gDNA that came from T cells, B-cell-depleted T cells, or PBMCs.

Profiled with immunoSEQ multiplex PCR; TCRdb holds only in-frame clones, not every one. This sample carries a few hundred thousand clones, roughly nine tenths of them seen once, and the ten largest clones take roughly 6.3%. The trim removed 6 bases at V and 3 bases at J, leaving 10 bases unmatched. From germline, CDR1 is SQVTM and CDR2 ANQGSEA. The CDR3 has 15 amino acids. This chain connects TRBV29-1 to TRBJ2-2, with 7 bases identical to TRBD2. This clonotype originated in a man in his sixties with acute or convalescent COVID-19. The sample comprised peripheral blood. CDR3 sequence reads: CSVDPGTTYTGELFF. CDR3 DNA: TGCAGCGTGGACCCCGGGACTACCTACACCGGGGAGCTGTTTTTT.